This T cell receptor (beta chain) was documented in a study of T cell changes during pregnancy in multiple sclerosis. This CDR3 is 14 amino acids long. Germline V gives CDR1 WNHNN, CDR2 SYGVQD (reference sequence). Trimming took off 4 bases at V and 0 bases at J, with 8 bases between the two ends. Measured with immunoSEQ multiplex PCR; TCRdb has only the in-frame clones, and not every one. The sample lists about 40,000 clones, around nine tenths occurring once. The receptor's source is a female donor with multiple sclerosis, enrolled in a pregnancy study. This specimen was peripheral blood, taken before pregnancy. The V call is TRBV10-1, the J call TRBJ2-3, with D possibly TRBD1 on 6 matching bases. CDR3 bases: TGCGCCAGCAGTGGGGACACGAGCACAGATACGCAGTATTTT. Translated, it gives CASSGDTSTDTQYF.